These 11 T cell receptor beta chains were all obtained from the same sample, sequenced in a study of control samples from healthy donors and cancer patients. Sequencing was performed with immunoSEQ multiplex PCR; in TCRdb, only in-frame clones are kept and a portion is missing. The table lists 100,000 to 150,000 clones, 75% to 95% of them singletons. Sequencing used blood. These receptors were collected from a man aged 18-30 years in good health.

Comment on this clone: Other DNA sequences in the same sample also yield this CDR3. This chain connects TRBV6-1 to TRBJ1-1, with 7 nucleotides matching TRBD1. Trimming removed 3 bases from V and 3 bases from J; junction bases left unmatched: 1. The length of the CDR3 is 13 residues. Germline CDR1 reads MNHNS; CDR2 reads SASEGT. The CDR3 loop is CASSEQGDTEAFF. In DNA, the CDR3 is TGTGCCAGCAGTGAGCAGGGGGACACTGAAGCTTTCTTT.

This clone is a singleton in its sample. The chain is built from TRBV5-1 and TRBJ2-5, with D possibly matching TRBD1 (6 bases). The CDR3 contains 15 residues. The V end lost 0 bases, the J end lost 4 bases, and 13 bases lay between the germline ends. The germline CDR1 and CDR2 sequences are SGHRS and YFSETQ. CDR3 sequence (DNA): TGCGCCAGCAGCTTGGAAGGGGGTTTAATAGAGACCCAGTACTTC. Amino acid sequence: CASSLEGGLIETQYF.

The CDR3 loop is CASRHRDRVQSEQYF. The CDR3 DNA reads as TGTGCCAGCAGACACCGGGACAGGGTTCAATCCGAGCAGTACTTC. This chain connects TRBV6-5 to TRBJ2-7, with TRBD1 matching 9 bases. Germline-derived CDR1 and CDR2 are MNHEY and SVGAGI. After removal of 6 bases from V and 6 bases from J, the junction contained 12 bases not matched to a gene. The CDR3 spans 15 residues.

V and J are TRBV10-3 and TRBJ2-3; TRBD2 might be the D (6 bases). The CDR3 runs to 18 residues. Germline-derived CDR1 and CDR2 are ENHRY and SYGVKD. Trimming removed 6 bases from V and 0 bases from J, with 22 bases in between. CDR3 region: CAIRNLSLLAPSTDTQYF. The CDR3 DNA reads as TGTGCCATCAGAAATCTTTCCCTTCTAGCGCCTAGCACAGATACGCAGTATTTT.

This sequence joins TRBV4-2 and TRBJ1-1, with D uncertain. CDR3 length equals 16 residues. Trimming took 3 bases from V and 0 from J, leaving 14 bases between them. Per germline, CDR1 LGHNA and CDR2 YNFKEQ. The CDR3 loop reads CASSHPARTMNTEAFF. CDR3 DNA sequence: TGTGCCAGCAGCCACCCCGCGAGAACAATGAACACTGAAGCTTTCTTT.

This chain's CDR3 is CASSQELRLGTDLSNYGYTF. The DNA for the CDR3 is TGTGCCAGCAGCCAAGAACTCCGGTTGGGCACAGACCTATCTAACTATGGCTACACCTTC. The chain carries TRBV14 and TRBJ1-2; D gene ambiguous. Trimming removed 0 bases at V and 0 bases at J, with 23 bases between. CDR3 size: 20 residues. Germline V gene sequence: CDR1 SGHDN, CDR2 FVKESK.

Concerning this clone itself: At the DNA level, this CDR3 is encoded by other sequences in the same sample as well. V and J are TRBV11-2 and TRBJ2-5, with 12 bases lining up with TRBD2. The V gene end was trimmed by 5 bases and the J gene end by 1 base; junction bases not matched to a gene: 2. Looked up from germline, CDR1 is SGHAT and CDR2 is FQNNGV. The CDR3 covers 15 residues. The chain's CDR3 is CASSQGLAGQETQYF. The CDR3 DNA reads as TGTGCCAGCAGCCAGGGACTAGCGGGCCAAGAGACCCAGTACTTC.

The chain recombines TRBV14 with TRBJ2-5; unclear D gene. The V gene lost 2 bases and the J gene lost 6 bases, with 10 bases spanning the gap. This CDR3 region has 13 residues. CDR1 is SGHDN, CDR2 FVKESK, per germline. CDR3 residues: CASSQRAGQTQYF. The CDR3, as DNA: TGTGCCAGCAGCCAACGAGCCGGGCAGACCCAGTACTTC. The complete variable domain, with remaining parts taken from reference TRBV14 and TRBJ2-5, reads EAGVTQFPSHSVIEKGQTVTLRCDPISGHDNLYWYRRVMGKEIKFLLHFVKESKQDESGMPNNRFLAERTGGTYSTLKVQPAELEDSGVYFCASSQRAGQTQYFGPGTRLLVL.

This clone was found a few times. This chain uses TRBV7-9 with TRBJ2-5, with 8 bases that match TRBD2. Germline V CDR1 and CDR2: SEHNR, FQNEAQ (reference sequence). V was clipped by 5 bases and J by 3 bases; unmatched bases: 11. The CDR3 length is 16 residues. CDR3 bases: TGTGCCAGCAGCCCCACGGGGGGGTATGAAGAAGAGACCCAGTACTTC. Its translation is CASSPTGGYEEETQYF.

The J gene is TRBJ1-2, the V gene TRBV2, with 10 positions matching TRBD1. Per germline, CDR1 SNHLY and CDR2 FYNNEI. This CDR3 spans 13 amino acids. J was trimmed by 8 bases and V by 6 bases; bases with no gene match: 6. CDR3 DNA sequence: TGTGCCAGCAGCCGGGACAGGGGTGACGGCTACACCTTC. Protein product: CASSRDRGDGYTF. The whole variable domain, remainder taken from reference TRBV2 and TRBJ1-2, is EPEVTQTPSHQVTQMGQEVILRCVPISNHLYFYWYRQILGQKVEFLVSFYNNEISEKSEIFDDQFSVERPDGSNFTLKIRSTKLEDSAMYFCASSRDRGDGYTFGSGTRLTVV.

CDR3 residues: CASSIGRGGGLNTEAFF. Written as DNA, the CDR3 is TGTGCCAGCAGCATAGGGCGGGGTGGAGGGTTGAACACTGAAGCTTTCTTT. The V and J genes are TRBV11-2 and TRBJ1-1; D ambiguous. V lost 5 bases and J 0 bases, leaving 19 bases between the germline ends. Germline V lookup: CDR1 SGHAT, CDR2 FQNNGV. CDR3 size: 17 residues.